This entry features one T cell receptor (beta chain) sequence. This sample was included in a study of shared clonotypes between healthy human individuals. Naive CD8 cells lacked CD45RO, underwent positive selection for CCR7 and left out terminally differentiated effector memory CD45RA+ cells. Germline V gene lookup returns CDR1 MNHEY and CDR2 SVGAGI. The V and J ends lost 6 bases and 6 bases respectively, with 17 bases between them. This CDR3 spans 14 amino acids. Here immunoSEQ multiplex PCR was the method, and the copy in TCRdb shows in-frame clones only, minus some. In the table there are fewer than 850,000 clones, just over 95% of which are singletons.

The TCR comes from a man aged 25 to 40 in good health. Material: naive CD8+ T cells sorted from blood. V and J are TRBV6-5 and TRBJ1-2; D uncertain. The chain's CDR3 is CASRGSPDLNGYTF. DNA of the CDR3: TGTGCCAGCAGGGGATCCCCGGATCTAAATGGCTACACCTTC.